Listed below are T cell receptor beta chains from one sample, sequenced in a study of CD8+CD57+ T cells in acquired aplastic anemia. MiXCR was run by TCRdb on the reads, yielding one entry per CDR3 protein. This table has about 270,000 distinct CDR3 sequences, 55% to 60% appearing once. The sequenced sample was sorted CD4+, CD8+, or CD8+CD57+ T cells (not recorded which) from PBMCs. These receptors originate from a human donor with severe aplastic anemia or a healthy control (not recorded which). Both conserved end residues are part of each CDR3. D genes are given only for firm matches. Some rows have no size entry. The others give once, few or many, or a class for an expanded clone.

v_gene: TRBV29-1; abundance: -; j_gene: TRBJ2-7; d_gene: -; CDR3nt: TGCAGCGTTGCTGTGTCAAACTACGAGCAGTACTTC; CDR3aa: CSVAVSNYEQYF
v_gene: TRBV6-4; abundance: many; j_gene: TRBJ1-2; d_gene: -; CDR3nt: TGTGCCAGCAGTGAGGATGGTAACTATGGCTACACCTTC; CDR3aa: CASSEDGNYGYTF
v_gene: TRBV11-2; abundance: many; j_gene: TRBJ1-2; d_gene: -; CDR3nt: TGTGCCAGCAGCCCCCGGACAGCTGGCTACACCTTC; CDR3aa: CASSPRTAGYTF
v_gene: TRBV2; abundance: -; j_gene: TRBJ2-4; d_gene: -; CDR3nt: TGTGCCAGCAGTGAGATTGGCGGCGGTGGGAGGAACATTCAGTACTTC; CDR3aa: CASSEIGGGGRNIQYF
v_gene: TRBV7-9; abundance: once; j_gene: TRBJ2-7; d_gene: -; CDR3nt: TGTGCCAGCAGCTCTCCGGGACATAGGACCTGCGAGCAGTACTTC; CDR3aa: CASSSPGHRTCEQYF
v_gene: TRBV29-1; abundance: -; j_gene: TRBJ2-7; d_gene: TRBD1; CDR3nt: TGCAGCGTTCTGGTTCAGGGGGCGCGGTATGCCTACTTC; CDR3aa: CSVLVQGARYAYF
v_gene: TRBV7-9; abundance: few; j_gene: TRBJ2-7; d_gene: TRBD2; CDR3nt: TGTGCCAGCAGCCAGCTAGCGGGACTATACGAGCAGTACTTC; CDR3aa: CASSQLAGLYEQYF
v_gene: TRBV7-3; abundance: -; j_gene: TRBJ1-5; d_gene: -; CDR3nt: TGTGCCAGCAGTGAGAAGGGTTCCAGCAATCAGCCCCAGCATTTT; CDR3aa: CASSEKGSSNQPQHF
v_gene: TRBV19; abundance: -; j_gene: TRBJ2-7; d_gene: -; CDR3nt: TGTGCCAGTAGCCTCTCGACGGGCGGCTCCTACGAGCAGTACTTC; CDR3aa: CASSLSTGGSYEQYF
v_gene: TRBV19; abundance: many; j_gene: TRBJ1-1; d_gene: -; CDR3nt: TGTGCCAGTAGTATGCCAGGGAAAGGGTCGAACACTGAAGCTTTCTTT; CDR3aa: CASSMPGKGSNTEAFF
v_gene: TRBV7-9; abundance: -; j_gene: TRBJ2-7; d_gene: TRBD1; CDR3nt: TGTGCCAGCAGTCCCTTTCCCGGGACAGGGGGCAAGTCCTACGAGCAGTACTTC; CDR3aa: CASSPFPGTGGKSYEQYF
v_gene: TRBV10-3; abundance: many; j_gene: TRBJ2-7; d_gene: TRBD1; CDR3nt: TGTGCCATCAGTGACCCACGGGGACAGCGCAACGAGCAGTACTTC; CDR3aa: CAISDPRGQRNEQYF
v_gene: TRBV13; abundance: -; j_gene: TRBJ1-2; d_gene: TRBD1; CDR3nt: TGTGCCAGCAGCTTAGGTGGCCAGGGGGTCCCGAACACCTTC; CDR3aa: CASSLGGQGVPNTF
v_gene: TRBV20-1; abundance: -; j_gene: TRBJ1-1; d_gene: -; CDR3nt: TGCAGTGCGGCTCGACTGGCTGAAGCTTTCTTT; CDR3aa: CSAARLAEAFF
v_gene: TRBV20-1; abundance: few; j_gene: TRBJ2-5; d_gene: -; CDR3nt: TGCAGTGCCAAGCCCAGCGGCCAAGAGACCCAGTACTTC; CDR3aa: CSAKPSGQETQYF
v_gene: TRBV5-1; abundance: -; j_gene: TRBJ2-5; d_gene: -; CDR3nt: TGCGCCAGCAGCTTGCTTCAGGAGGGGCAAGAGACCCAGTACTTC; CDR3aa: CASSLLQEGQETQYF
v_gene: TRBV20-1; abundance: once; j_gene: TRBJ2-3; d_gene: -; CDR3nt: TGCAGTGCGAGAGCGTTTACTCAGCCCCAGCAAGATACGCAGTATTTT; CDR3aa: CSARAFTQPQQDTQYF
v_gene: TRBV7-9; abundance: many; j_gene: TRBJ2-1; d_gene: -; CDR3nt: TGTGCCAGCAGCTTAGGGGCCCGCTCCTACAATGAGCAGTTCTTC; CDR3aa: CASSLGARSYNEQFF
v_gene: TRBV4-3; abundance: many; j_gene: TRBJ2-3; d_gene: -; CDR3nt: TGCGCCAGCAGCCAAAAGGTAGTAGCGGTGAACACAGATACGCAGTATTTT; CDR3aa: CASSQKVVAVNTDTQYF
v_gene: TRBV14; abundance: -; j_gene: TRBJ1-1; d_gene: -; CDR3nt: TGTGCCAGCAGCCAAGACCTCCTCGAAGGGGCTTTCTTT; CDR3aa: CASSQDLLEGAFF
v_gene: TRBV6-5; abundance: many; j_gene: TRBJ1-1; d_gene: -; CDR3nt: TGTGCCAGCAGGTCGGCAGGCACGAACACTGAAGCTTTCTTT; CDR3aa: CASRSAGTNTEAFF
v_gene: TRBV2; abundance: -; j_gene: TRBJ2-7; d_gene: -; CDR3nt: TGTGCCAGCAGCGCCGGGACCGAGGACGAGCAGTACTTC; CDR3aa: CASSAGTEDEQYF
v_gene: TRBV5-1; abundance: -; j_gene: TRBJ2-5; d_gene: -; CDR3nt: TGCGCCAGCAGTTATACCGGGACTGTTGAAGAGACCCAGTACTTC; CDR3aa: CASSYTGTVEETQYF
v_gene: TRBV7-8; abundance: -; j_gene: TRBJ1-1; d_gene: -; CDR3nt: TGTGCCAGCAGCTCCCCGGGGGGGAACACTGAAGCTTTCTTT; CDR3aa: CASSSPGGNTEAFF
v_gene: TRBV15; abundance: -; j_gene: TRBJ2-2; d_gene: -; CDR3nt: TGTGCCACCAGCGGGCAGGATGGCGGCACCGGGGAGCTGTTTTTT; CDR3aa: CATSGQDGGTGELFF
v_gene: TRBV7-9; abundance: -; j_gene: TRBJ2-5; d_gene: -; CDR3nt: TGTGCCAGCAGCTTATTTGGGGACCAAGAGACCCAGTACTTC; CDR3aa: CASSLFGDQETQYF
v_gene: TRBV10-2; abundance: -; j_gene: TRBJ2-1; d_gene: TRBD2; CDR3nt: TGCGCCAGCAGCAGGACTAGCAGCAATGAGCAGTTCTTC; CDR3aa: CASSRTSSNEQFF
v_gene: TRBV20-1; abundance: -; j_gene: TRBJ1-2; d_gene: TRBD1; CDR3nt: TGCAGTGCTTCAGCCGGGACAGGCACGAGGTATGGCTACACCTTC; CDR3aa: CSASAGTGTRYGYTF
v_gene: TRBV25-1; abundance: -; j_gene: TRBJ1-6; d_gene: -; CDR3nt: TGTGCCAGCAGTTTTTATACTAGCTCCTATAATTCACCCCTCCACTTT; CDR3aa: CASSFYTSSYNSPLHF
v_gene: TRBV12-5; abundance: -; j_gene: TRBJ1-5; d_gene: -; CDR3nt: TGTGCTAGTGGTTTGGGTATGACCACAGCGCTGGGTGATCAGCCCCAGCATTTT; CDR3aa: CASGLGMTTALGDQPQHF
v_gene: TRBV20-1; abundance: -; j_gene: TRBJ2-2; d_gene: TRBD2; CDR3nt: TGCAGTGCTTTCAGCGGGGGGCACACCGGGGAGCTGTTTTTT; CDR3aa: CSAFSGGHTGELFF
v_gene: TRBV5-8; abundance: many; j_gene: TRBJ2-5; d_gene: TRBD2; CDR3nt: TGTGCCAGCAGCCCCGGGGTAGCGGGGGGACAAGAGACCCAGTACTTC; CDR3aa: CASSPGVAGGQETQYF
v_gene: TRBV7-9; abundance: few; j_gene: TRBJ1-2; d_gene: -; CDR3nt: TGTGCCAGCAGCTTCAGTACAACCGGGGGCTATGGCTACACCTTC; CDR3aa: CASSFSTTGGYGYTF
v_gene: TRBV13; abundance: -; j_gene: TRBJ1-2; d_gene: TRBD1; CDR3nt: TGTGCCAGCAGCTTAGGGGGACAGGGGAAGAACTATGGCTACACCTTC; CDR3aa: CASSLGGQGKNYGYTF
v_gene: TRBV5-5; abundance: once; j_gene: TRBJ1-5; d_gene: TRBD1; CDR3nt: TGTGCCAGCAGTACTCCGGGACAGGGGCATCAGCCCCAGCATTTT; CDR3aa: CASSTPGQGHQPQHF
v_gene: TRBV29-1; abundance: few; j_gene: TRBJ1-1; d_gene: -; CDR3nt: TGCAGCGTCCTCGGGGGGCGAATGAACACTGAAGCTTTCTTT; CDR3aa: CSVLGGRMNTEAFF
v_gene: TRBV5-6; abundance: -; j_gene: TRBJ2-7; d_gene: -; CDR3nt: TGTGCCAGCAGCTTGTCTGGGTTCCACGAGCAGTACTTC; CDR3aa: CASSLSGFHEQYF
v_gene: TRBV7-9; abundance: -; j_gene: TRBJ2-7; d_gene: TRBD2; CDR3nt: TGTGCCAGCAGCCTCATCGGGACTAGTCGGTACGAGCAGTACTTC; CDR3aa: CASSLIGTSRYEQYF
v_gene: TRBV19; abundance: -; j_gene: TRBJ1-5; d_gene: -; CDR3nt: TGTGCCAGTAGTCAAGGGCTCCGTAGCAATCAGCCCCAGCATTTT; CDR3aa: CASSQGLRSNQPQHF
v_gene: TRBV30; abundance: many; j_gene: TRBJ1-5; d_gene: -; CDR3nt: TGTGCCTGGAGTGTGTCCCGGCAGCCCCAGCATTTT; CDR3aa: CAWSVSRQPQHF
v_gene: TRBV20-1; abundance: -; j_gene: TRBJ1-5; d_gene: -; CDR3nt: TGCAGTGCTATGTCGGGGGCCAATCAGCCCCAGCATTTT; CDR3aa: CSAMSGANQPQHF
v_gene: TRBV2; abundance: -; j_gene: TRBJ1-1; d_gene: TRBD1; CDR3nt: TGTGCCAGCAGACAAAACAGGGGGCTGGCTGAAGCTTTCTTT; CDR3aa: CASRQNRGLAEAFF
v_gene: TRBV5-1; abundance: -; j_gene: TRBJ2-7; d_gene: -; CDR3nt: TGCGCCAGCAGCTGGCGGACAGCCTACGAGCAGTACTTC; CDR3aa: CASSWRTAYEQYF